A selection of T cell receptor beta chains follows, all from one sample in a study of T cell responses to AZD1222 COVID-19 vaccine. Repertoires were generated with immunoSEQ multiplex PCR, while TCRdb's copy carries only in-frame clones and drops some. The sample lists about 66,000 clones, more than 70% occurring once. The sequences come from peripheral blood, collected 28 days after the second dose of the MenACWY control vaccine. These receptors all stem from an adult who received the MenACWY meningococcal vaccine as a control. CDR3s include the opening cysteine and the closing phenylalanine or tryptophan. The order of the fields is V gene, clone size, D gene, J gene, CDR3 protein, CDR3 DNA. A D gene is named only where the DNA matches it firmly. Size is stated for part of the rows, as once, few or many counts, or as a class when the clone is expanded.

v_gene: TRBV18
abundance: -
d_gene: -
j_gene: TRBJ1-5
CDR3aa: CASSPPTGQPQHF
CDR3nt: TGTGCCAGCTCACCTCCTACGGGCCAGCCCCAGCATTTT

v_gene: TRBV3-1/TRBV3-2
abundance: -
d_gene: -
j_gene: TRBJ1-2
CDR3aa: CASSPLGAYGYTF
CDR3nt: TGTGCCAGCAGCCCCCTGGGGGCCTATGGCTACACCTTC

v_gene: TRBV18
abundance: few
d_gene: -
j_gene: TRBJ1-1
CDR3aa: CASSPQGLNTEAFF
CDR3nt: TGTGCCAGCTCACCACAGGGGTTGAACACTGAAGCTTTCTTT

v_gene: TRBV24-1
abundance: -
d_gene: TRBD1
j_gene: TRBJ2-2
CDR3aa: CATSDLGQGADTGELFF
CDR3nt: TGTGCCACCAGTGATTTAGGCCAGGGGGCTGACACCGGGGAGCTGTTTTTT

v_gene: TRBV28
abundance: -
d_gene: -
j_gene: TRBJ1-4
CDR3aa: CASRIRSPREKLFF
CDR3nt: TGTGCCAGCAGGATAAGGTCCCCTCGAGAAAAACTGTTTTTT

v_gene: TRBV3-1/TRBV3-2
abundance: -
d_gene: -
j_gene: TRBJ2-4
CDR3aa: CASSRKRTGQAKNIQYF
CDR3nt: TGTGCCAGCAGCCGCAAGCGGACTGGGCAGGCCAAAAACATTCAGTACTTC

v_gene: TRBV6-2/TRBV6-3
abundance: -
d_gene: TRBD1
j_gene: TRBJ2-1
CDR3aa: CAGSDDRGPYNEQFF
CDR3nt: TGTGCCGGCAGCGACGACAGGGGGCCCTACAATGAGCAGTTCTTC

v_gene: TRBV18
abundance: -
d_gene: -
j_gene: TRBJ1-1
CDR3aa: CASSPRPGANTEAFF
CDR3nt: TGTGCCAGCTCACCCCGCCCGGGGGCAAACACTGAAGCTTTCTTT

v_gene: TRBV20-1
abundance: -
d_gene: -
j_gene: TRBJ1-5
CDR3aa: CSASTLGNQPQHF
CDR3nt: TGCAGTGCTAGTACTCTCGGCAATCAGCCCCAGCATTTT

v_gene: TRBV7-9
abundance: once
d_gene: -
j_gene: TRBJ1-3
CDR3aa: CASSLGTGNTIYF
CDR3nt: TGTGCCAGCAGCTTAGGGACTGGAAACACCATATATTTT

v_gene: TRBV7-9
abundance: -
d_gene: -
j_gene: TRBJ2-2
CDR3aa: CASSLVTGATGELFF
CDR3nt: TGTGCCAGCAGCTTAGTAACAGGCGCCACCGGGGAGCTGTTTTTT

v_gene: TRBV12-5
abundance: -
d_gene: -
j_gene: TRBJ1-1
CDR3aa: CATRPPGRITEAFF
CDR3nt: TGTGCTACCCGTCCCCCGGGTAGGATCACTGAAGCTTTCTTT

v_gene: TRBV7-9
abundance: few
d_gene: -
j_gene: TRBJ2-3
CDR3aa: CASSLGASVRLTDTQYF
CDR3nt: TGTGCCAGCAGCTTAGGCGCCTCGGTGCGCCTAACAGATACGCAGTATTTT

v_gene: TRBV6-5
abundance: -
d_gene: TRBD2
j_gene: TRBJ2-1
CDR3aa: CASMPGLAGVREQFF
CDR3nt: TGTGCCAGCATGCCGGGACTAGCGGGAGTTCGCGAGCAGTTCTTC

v_gene: TRBV30
abundance: -
d_gene: TRBD1
j_gene: TRBJ1-4
CDR3aa: CAWSGGFSTGVEKLFF
CDR3nt: TGTGCCTGGAGCGGCGGCTTTTCGACAGGGGTTGAAAAACTGTTTTTT

v_gene: TRBV11-3
abundance: -
d_gene: TRBD1
j_gene: TRBJ2-1
CDR3aa: CASSFGTVEQFF
CDR3nt: TGTGCCAGCAGCTTTGGGACAGTCGAGCAGTTCTTC

v_gene: TRBV10-1
abundance: -
d_gene: -
j_gene: TRBJ2-7
CDR3aa: CASGTSYEQYF
CDR3nt: TGCGCCAGCGGAACGTCCTACGAGCAGTACTTC

v_gene: TRBV21-1
abundance: -
d_gene: -
j_gene: TRBJ2-7
CDR3aa: CASSKKGGSGASYEQYF
CDR3nt: TGTGCCAGCAGCAAAAAAGGAGGTAGCGGGGCCTCGTACGAGCAGTACTTC

v_gene: TRBV4-2
abundance: few
d_gene: -
j_gene: TRBJ2-6
CDR3aa: CASSLARSGANVLTF
CDR3nt: TGTGCCAGCAGCCTAGCCAGGTCTGGGGCCAACGTCCTGACTTTC

v_gene: TRBV7-3
abundance: -
d_gene: -
j_gene: TRBJ2-3
CDR3aa: CASSLTSGPIDTQYF
CDR3nt: TGTGCCAGCAGCTTAACCAGCGGGCCCATTGATACGCAGTATTTT

v_gene: TRBV19
abundance: -
d_gene: -
j_gene: TRBJ1-5
CDR3aa: CASSAQGQGNQPQHF
CDR3nt: TGTGCCAGTAGTGCCCAAGGGCAGGGCAATCAGCCCCAGCATTTT

v_gene: TRBV3-1/TRBV3-2
abundance: -
d_gene: -
j_gene: TRBJ2-2
CDR3aa: CASSQEPNTGELFF
CDR3nt: TGTGCCAGCAGCCAAGAACCGAACACCGGGGAGCTGTTTTTT

v_gene: TRBV28
abundance: -
d_gene: -
j_gene: TRBJ1-1
CDR3aa: CASSPGRGRRNTEAFF
CDR3nt: TGTGCCAGCAGCCCCGGGCGGGGGCGCCGGAACACTGAAGCTTTCTTT

v_gene: TRBV19
abundance: few
d_gene: TRBD2
j_gene: TRBJ2-3
CDR3aa: CASSATGGRTDTQYF
CDR3nt: TGTGCCAGTAGTGCCACGGGGGGGCGCACAGATACGCAGTATTTT

v_gene: TRBV3-1/TRBV3-2
abundance: -
d_gene: -
j_gene: TRBJ1-2
CDR3aa: CASSQGAQQLAYGYTF
CDR3nt: TGTGCCAGCAGCCAAGGAGCGCAGCAACTGGCCTATGGCTACACCTTC

v_gene: TRBV4-3
abundance: -
d_gene: -
j_gene: TRBJ2-4
CDR3aa: CASSQDGGRTLLAKNIQYF
CDR3nt: TGCGCCAGCAGCCAAGATGGAGGACGGACGCTACTAGCCAAAAACATTCAGTACTTC

v_gene: TRBV7-3
abundance: -
d_gene: -
j_gene: TRBJ2-2
CDR3aa: CASRLGQNTGELFF
CDR3nt: TGTGCCAGCAGGTTGGGACAAAACACCGGGGAGCTGTTTTTT

v_gene: TRBV11-3
abundance: -
d_gene: -
j_gene: TRBJ2-4
CDR3aa: CASSVGGENIQYF
CDR3nt: TGTGCCAGCAGCGTAGGCGGGGAAAACATTCAGTACTTC

v_gene: TRBV6-1
abundance: -
d_gene: -
j_gene: TRBJ2-7
CDR3aa: CASSESRTDPYEQYF
CDR3nt: TGTGCCAGCAGTGAGTCGAGGACAGACCCCTACGAGCAGTACTTC

v_gene: TRBV11-2
abundance: -
d_gene: -
j_gene: TRBJ2-3
CDR3aa: CASSLAHGSTDTQYF
CDR3nt: TGTGCCAGCAGCTTAGCACATGGTAGCACAGATACGCAGTATTTT

v_gene: TRBV28
abundance: -
d_gene: -
j_gene: TRBJ1-2
CDR3aa: CASSLAGYGYTF
CDR3nt: TGTGCCAGCAGTTTAGCGGGGTATGGCTACACCTTC

v_gene: TRBV19
abundance: once
d_gene: -
j_gene: TRBJ2-5
CDR3aa: CASSHERETQYF
CDR3nt: TGTGCCAGTAGCCATGAGAGGGAGACCCAGTACTTC

v_gene: TRBV2
abundance: -
d_gene: TRBD1
j_gene: TRBJ1-1
CDR3aa: CASEAGGWEAEAFF
CDR3nt: TGTGCCAGCGAAGCAGGGGGCTGGGAGGCTGAAGCTTTCTTT

v_gene: TRBV7-3
abundance: -
d_gene: -
j_gene: TRBJ1-5
CDR3aa: CASSLGQLTQHF
CDR3nt: TGTGCCAGCAGCTTAGGGCAGTTGACCCAGCATTTT

v_gene: TRBV28
abundance: -
d_gene: -
j_gene: TRBJ1-1
CDR3aa: CASSKGQGRGNTEAFF
CDR3nt: TGTGCCAGCAGCAAGGGGCAGGGGCGAGGGAACACTGAAGCTTTCTTT

v_gene: TRBV9
abundance: -
d_gene: TRBD1
j_gene: TRBJ2-1
CDR3aa: CASSVYLQGFGEQFF
CDR3nt: TGTGCCAGCAGCGTATATCTACAGGGGTTCGGTGAGCAGTTCTTC

v_gene: TRBV7-2
abundance: few
d_gene: TRBD2
j_gene: TRBJ2-7
CDR3aa: CASSLGHLAGAALYEQYF
CDR3nt: TGTGCCAGCAGCTTAGGCCATCTAGCGGGGGCCGCCCTCTACGAGCAGTACTTC

v_gene: TRBV28
abundance: once
d_gene: TRBD1
j_gene: TRBJ1-1
CDR3aa: CASSLTGGPNTEAFF
CDR3nt: TGTGCCAGCAGTTTAACAGGGGGTCCGAACACTGAAGCTTTCTTT

v_gene: TRBV3-1/TRBV3-2
abundance: -
d_gene: -
j_gene: TRBJ1-2
CDR3aa: CASSQPGPAGAYGYTF
CDR3nt: TGTGCCAGCAGCCAACCGGGGCCCGCGGGGGCCTATGGCTACACCTTC

v_gene: TRBV5-1
abundance: -
d_gene: TRBD2
j_gene: TRBJ2-1
CDR3aa: CASRRGLATNEQFF
CDR3nt: TGCGCCAGCAGAAGAGGACTAGCTACAAATGAGCAGTTCTTC